This T cell receptor beta chain was found in a study of T cell responses to AZD1222 COVID-19 vaccine. Recipients boosted at about 4 weeks or about 12 weeks are pooled. The V and J ends lost 4 bases and 6 bases, in that order; junction bases with no gene match: 8. The CDR3 is made up of 16 amino acids. Germline V gene lookup returns CDR1 SGHTA and CDR2 FQGNSA. Whole-study findings and limits: A rise in Spike-specific TCR breadth and depth followed two AZD1222 doses. Reportedly, nearly half of unique spike TCRs recognized epitopes outside B.1.351/B.1.1.7 mutations.

Using immunoSEQ multiplex PCR, the repertoire was profiled, and TCRdb retains in-frame clones only, with some absent. The table shows over 150,000 clones, with roughly 90% occurring only once. For this clone: Its specificity is unknown.

The material sequenced was peripheral blood, taken 28 days after the second AZD1222 dose. This clonotype was obtained from an adult who received the AZD1222 COVID-19 vaccine. This chain connects TRBV7-2 to TRBJ1-6; 8 nucleotides align to TRBD1. The CDR3 protein is CASSSSSGGGNSPLHF. The CDR3 DNA reads as TGTGCCAGCAGCTCGTCGTCAGGGGGCGGTAATTCACCCCTCCACTTT. The whole variable domain, remainder taken from reference TRBV7-2 and TRBJ1-6, is GAGVSQSPSNKVTEKGKDVELRCDPISGHTALYWYRQSLGQGLEFLIYFQGNSAPDKSGLPSDRFSAERTGGSVSTLTIQRTQQEDSAVYLCASSSSSGGGNSPLHFGNGTRLTVT.